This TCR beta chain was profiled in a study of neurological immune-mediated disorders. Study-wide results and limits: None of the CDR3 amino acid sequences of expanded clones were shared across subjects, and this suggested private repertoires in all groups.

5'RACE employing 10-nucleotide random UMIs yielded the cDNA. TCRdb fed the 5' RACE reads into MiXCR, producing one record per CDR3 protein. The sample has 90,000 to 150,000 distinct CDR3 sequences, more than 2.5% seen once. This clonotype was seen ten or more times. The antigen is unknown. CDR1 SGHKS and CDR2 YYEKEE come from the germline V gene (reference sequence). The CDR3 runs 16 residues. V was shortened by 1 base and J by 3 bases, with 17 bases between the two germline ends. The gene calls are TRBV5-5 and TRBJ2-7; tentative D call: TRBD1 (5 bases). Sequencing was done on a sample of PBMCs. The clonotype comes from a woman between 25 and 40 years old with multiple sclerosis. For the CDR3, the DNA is TGTGCCAGCAGCTTGTTCCCCGAGGACACCTACTACGAGCAGTACTTC. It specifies CASSLFPEDTYYEQYF.